The 11 T cell receptor beta chains given below trace back to one sample, sequenced in a study of blood T cells in healthy people across ages. A second about 7 to 12 cycle PCR used barcoded and J-beta primers. TCRdb re-derived calls from the 5' RACE reads in MiXCR, one entry per CDR3 protein. The data contain about 1.5 million distinct CDR3 sequences, 35% to 45% of them singletons. The sequenced sample was blood. These TCRs come from a woman younger than 30 in good health.

This chain connects TRBV15 to TRBJ1-6; D uncertain. Trimming stripped 0 bases from V and 0 bases from J, with 12 bases between. Germline CDR1 is LNHNV and CDR2 is YYDKDF (reference sequence). This CDR3 is built from 18 residues. In DNA form, the CDR3 reads TGTGCCACCAGCAGAGACAATACAGTGCGCTCCTATAATTCACCCCTCCACTTT. Protein product: CATSRDNTVRSYNSPLHF.

The chain joins TRBV2 to TRBJ2-7; 12 bases match TRBD1. Germline CDR1 is SNHLY and CDR2 is FYNNEI. J lost 12 bases, V lost 9 bases, and 9 bases had no gene match. This CDR3 comprises 12 residues. CDR3: CASSRDRGPMYF. As DNA, the CDR3 is TGTGCCAGTTCCCGGGACAGGGGGCCGATGTACTTC.

This rearrangement joins TRBV10-3 to TRBJ2-6; D possibly uses TRBD1 or TRBD2 (5 bases each). The germline V and J ends were trimmed by 3 bases and 4 bases, with 22 bases remaining between them. Germline V gene data show CDR1 as ENHRY and CDR2 as SYGVKD. The CDR3 loop spans 19 amino acids. CDR3 residues: CAISDLTVFLGTGANVLTF. CDR3 sequence (DNA): TGTGCCATCAGTGATTTAACAGTCTTCCTAGGGACCGGGGCCAACGTCCTGACTTTC.

The chain uses TRBV6-2 or TRBV6-3 and TRBJ2-5, with D maybe TRBD2 (6 bases). In germline, CDR1 is MNHEY, CDR2 SVGEGT. There are 14 residues in the CDR3. Trimming removed 10 bases at V and 3 bases at J, with 18 bases between. CDR3 region: CATKPGTRKETQYF. CDR3 nucleotide sequence: TGTGCCACCAAACCCGGGACTCGGAAAGAGACCCAGTACTTC.

V gene TRBV12-3 or TRBV12-4 combines with J gene TRBJ1-2, with D unresolved. The V gene lost 4 bases and the J gene lost 2 bases, with 11 bases spanning the gap. The CDR3 runs to 14 residues. CDR3 in amino acids: CASSSVSRNYGYTF. The CDR3 region has the DNA TGTGCCAGCAGTTCGGTGTCCCGGAACTATGGCTACACCTTC.

This clonotype was found once. One end of the junction fails to match germline, which may point to a read error. The chain links TRBV6-6 to TRBJ1-5, with 7 positions matching TRBD1. The CDR3 has 15 residues. Germline CDR1 and CDR2: MNHNY and SVGAGI (reference sequence). The CDR3 sequence is CVSSLGQTNNQPQHF. The CDR3 coding sequence is TGTGTCAGCAGTTTGGGACAGACTAATAATCAGCCCCAGCATTTT.

This clonotype was counted a few times. The chain combines TRBV6-5 with TRBJ2-5; the match to TRBD1 covers 11 bases. With 0 bases clipped from V and 5 bases from J, the junction kept 2 bases outside the gene matches. Germline V CDR1 and CDR2: MNHEY, SVGAGI. The CDR3 loop spans 15 amino acids. The CDR3 is CASSYSGQGAETQYF. CDR3 nucleotide sequence: TGTGCCAGCAGTTACTCCGGACAGGGGGCTGAGACCCAGTACTTC.

V is TRBV5-1 and J is TRBJ2-5, with 12 bases fitting TRBD2. CDR3 size: 15 residues. Germline V gives CDR1 SGHRS, CDR2 YFSETQ. The V segment lost 2 bases and the J segment 11 bases; nucleotides outside the gene matches: 10. The CDR3 loop reads CASSFSSGGAQKQYF. The CDR3 region has the DNA TGCGCCAGCAGCTTTTCTAGCGGGGGGGCGCAGAAGCAGTACTTC.

V usage is TRBV13 and J usage is TRBJ2-2, with 10 bases lining up with TRBD2. The V gene's germline CDR1 is PRHDT and CDR2 FYEKMQ (reference sequence). The junction had 8 bases not matched to a gene; V was cut back by 4 bases and J by 3 bases. The CDR3 totals 17 residues. CDR3 in DNA: TGTGCCAGCAGCTCAACTAGCGGGGACTTGGACACCGGGGAGCTGTTTTTT. Amino acids: CASSSTSGDLDTGELFF.

The rearrangement joins TRBV12-3 or TRBV12-4 to TRBJ1-2; no clear D. V shed 5 bases and J shed 5 bases, with 15 bases lying between them. The CDR3 covers 14 residues. The CDR3 nucleotides are TGTGCCAGCAGTGGTAACGGGATCTATTATGGCTACACCTTC. Amino acids: CASSGNGIYYGYTF.

V usage is TRBV7-2 and J usage is TRBJ1-3; the D is unclear. Looked up from germline, CDR1 is SGHTA and CDR2 is FQGNSA. Trimming stripped 8 bases from V and 0 bases from J, with 14 bases between. This CDR3 spans 15 amino acids. The CDR3 region is CASGFYGSSGNTIYF. In DNA form, the CDR3 reads TGTGCCAGCGGATTTTACGGGAGCTCTGGAAACACCATATATTTT.